This T cell receptor beta chain derives from a study of blood T cell repertoires in COVID-19. Germline loops: CDR1 SQVTM, CDR2 ANQGSEA. V gave up 2 bases and J gave up 5 bases, with 5 bases separating them. The length of the CDR3 is 11 residues. In the original processing: Researchers report that nucleated cell counts were estimated from reference gene primer amplification. Profiling relied on immunoSEQ multiplex PCR, and the TCRdb table lists in-frame clones only, not all of them. The D gene and trimming were derived from the DNA, and the V and J assignments and clone size from that table. The sample yields some 83,000 clones, about 76% seen once. This clone appeared a few times.

The receptor was derived from a man older than 75 with acute or convalescent COVID-19. The chain employs TRBV29-1 and TRBJ2-3; D is undetermined. Sequencing input: peripheral blood. CDR3 in DNA: TGCAGCGTTGAAACAAGAGATACGCAGTATTTT. This translates into CSVETRDTQYF.